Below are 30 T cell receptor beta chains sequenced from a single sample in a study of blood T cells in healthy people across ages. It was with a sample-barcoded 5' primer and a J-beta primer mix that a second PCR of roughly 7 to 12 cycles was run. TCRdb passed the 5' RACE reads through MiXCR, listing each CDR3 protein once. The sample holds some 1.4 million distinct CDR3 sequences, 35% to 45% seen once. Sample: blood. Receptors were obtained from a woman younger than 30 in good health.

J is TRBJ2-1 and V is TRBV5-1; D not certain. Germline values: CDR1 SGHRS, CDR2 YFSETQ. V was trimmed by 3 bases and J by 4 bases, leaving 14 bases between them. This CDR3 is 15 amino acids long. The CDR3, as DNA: TGCGCCAGCAGCTCCCGATTCGACGATTACAATGAGCAGTTCTTC. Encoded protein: CASSSRFDDYNEQFF.

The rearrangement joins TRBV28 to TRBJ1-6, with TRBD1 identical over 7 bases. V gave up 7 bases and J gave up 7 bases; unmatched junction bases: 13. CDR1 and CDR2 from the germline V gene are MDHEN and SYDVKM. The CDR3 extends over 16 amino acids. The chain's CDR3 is CASNHAGTAWNSPLHF. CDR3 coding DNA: TGTGCCAGCAACCATGCGGGGACAGCGTGGAATTCACCCCTCCACTTT.

CDR3 sequence reads: CASSLEYGVGSSYNEQFF. The CDR3 DNA sequence: TGTGCCAGCAGCTTAGAGTATGGAGTGGGGAGCTCCTACAATGAGCAGTTCTTC. The V gene is TRBV7-6, the J gene TRBJ2-1, with a tentative D call TRBD2 (5 bases). This CDR3 has 18 residues. The germline gives CDR1 SGHVS, CDR2 FNYEAQ. V was shortened by 1 base and J by 0 bases, with 16 bases between the two germline ends. Looking up the rest from reference TRBV7-6 and TRBJ2-1 gives the full variable domain: GAGVSQSPRYKVTKRGQDVALRCDPISGHVSLYWYRQALGQGPEFLTYFNYEAQQDKSGLPNDRFSAERPEGSISTLTIQRTEQRDSAMYRCASSLEYGVGSSYNEQFFGPGTRLTVL.

The CDR3, as DNA: TGTGCCAGCAGCACGGGACTAGCGGGCGTAAGCACAGATACGCAGTATTTT. Translating gives CASSTGLAGVSTDTQYF. The V and J genes are TRBV7-2 and TRBJ2-3, with 12 bases lining up with TRBD2. The V segment lost 5 bases and the J segment 0 bases; nucleotides outside the gene matches: 6. The CDR3 covers 17 residues. Germline V CDR1 and CDR2: SGHTA, FQGNSA.

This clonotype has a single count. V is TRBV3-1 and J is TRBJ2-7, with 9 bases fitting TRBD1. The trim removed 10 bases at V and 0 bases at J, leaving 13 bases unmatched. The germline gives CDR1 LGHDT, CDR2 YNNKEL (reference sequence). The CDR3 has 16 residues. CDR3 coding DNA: TGTGCCACCCAAGGGACCGGGACAGGGTACTCCTACGAGCAGTACTTC. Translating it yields CATQGTGTGYSYEQYF.

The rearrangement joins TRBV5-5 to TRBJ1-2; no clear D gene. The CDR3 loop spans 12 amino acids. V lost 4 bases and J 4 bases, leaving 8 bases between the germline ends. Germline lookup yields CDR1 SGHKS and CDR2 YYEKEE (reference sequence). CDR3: CASSISLYGYTF. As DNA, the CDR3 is TGTGCCAGCAGCATCTCCCTCTATGGCTACACCTTC.

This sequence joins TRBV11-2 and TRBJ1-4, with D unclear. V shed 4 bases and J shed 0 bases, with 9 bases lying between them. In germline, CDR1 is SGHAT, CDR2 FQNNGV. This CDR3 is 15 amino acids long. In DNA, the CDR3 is TGTGCCAGCAGCTCGACTACTGCAACTAATGAAAAACTGTTTTTT. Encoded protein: CASSSTTATNEKLFF.

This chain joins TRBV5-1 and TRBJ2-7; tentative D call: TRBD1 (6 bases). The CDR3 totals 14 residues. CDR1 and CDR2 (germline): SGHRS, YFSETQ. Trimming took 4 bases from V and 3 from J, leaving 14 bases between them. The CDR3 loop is CASSKTRDNYEQYF. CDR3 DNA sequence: TGCGCCAGCAGCAAGACCCGGGACAACTACGAGCAGTACTTC.

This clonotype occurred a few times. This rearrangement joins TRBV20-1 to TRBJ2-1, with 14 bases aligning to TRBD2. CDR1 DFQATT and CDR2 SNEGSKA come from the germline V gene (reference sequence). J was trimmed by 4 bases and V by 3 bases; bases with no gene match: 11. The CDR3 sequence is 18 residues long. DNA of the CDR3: TGCAGTGCTAGTGTTGGGACTAGCGGGAGCGATGTGTACAATGAGCAGTTCTTC. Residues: CSASVGTSGSDVYNEQFF.

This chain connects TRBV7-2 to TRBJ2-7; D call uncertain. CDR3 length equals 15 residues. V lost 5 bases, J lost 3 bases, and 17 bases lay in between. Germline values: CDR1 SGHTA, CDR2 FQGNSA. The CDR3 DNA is TGTGCCAGCAGCCCCCAAGGTTTTGGGTACTACGAGCAGTACTTC. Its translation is CASSPQGFGYYEQYF.

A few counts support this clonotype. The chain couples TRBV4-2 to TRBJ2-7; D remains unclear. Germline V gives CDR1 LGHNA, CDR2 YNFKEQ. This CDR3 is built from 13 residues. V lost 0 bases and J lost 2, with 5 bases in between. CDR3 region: CASSQETPYEQYF. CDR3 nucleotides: TGTGCCAGCAGCCAAGAGACCCCCTACGAGCAGTACTTC.

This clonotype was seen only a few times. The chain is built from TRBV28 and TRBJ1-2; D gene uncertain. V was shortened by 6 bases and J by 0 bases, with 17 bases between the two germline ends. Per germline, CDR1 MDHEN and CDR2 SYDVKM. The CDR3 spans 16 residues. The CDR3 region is CASSSAPWASNYGYTF. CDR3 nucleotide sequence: TGTGCCAGCAGCTCCGCCCCATGGGCCTCTAACTATGGCTACACCTTC.

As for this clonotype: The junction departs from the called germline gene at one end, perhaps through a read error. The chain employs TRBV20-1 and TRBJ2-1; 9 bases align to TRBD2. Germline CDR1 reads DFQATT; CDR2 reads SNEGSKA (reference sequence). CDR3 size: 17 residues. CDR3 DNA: TGCAGTGCTAGCTCAATGTCTAGCGGGATAGACTACAATGGGCAGTTCTTC. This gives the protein CSASSMSSGIDYNGQFF.

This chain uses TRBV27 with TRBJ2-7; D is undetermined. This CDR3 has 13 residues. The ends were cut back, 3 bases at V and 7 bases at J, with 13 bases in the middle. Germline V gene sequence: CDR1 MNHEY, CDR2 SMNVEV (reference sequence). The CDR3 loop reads CASSLSLNNEQYF. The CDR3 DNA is TGTGCCAGCAGTTTGTCACTAAACAATGAGCAGTACTTC.

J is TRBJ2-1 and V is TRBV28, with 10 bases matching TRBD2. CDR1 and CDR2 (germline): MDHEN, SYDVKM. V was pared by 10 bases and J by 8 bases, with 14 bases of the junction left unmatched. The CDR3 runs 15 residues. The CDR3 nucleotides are TGTGCCACCACGTCCCCTAGCGGGGGTACGGATGAGCAGTTCTTC. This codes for CATTSPSGGTDEQFF.

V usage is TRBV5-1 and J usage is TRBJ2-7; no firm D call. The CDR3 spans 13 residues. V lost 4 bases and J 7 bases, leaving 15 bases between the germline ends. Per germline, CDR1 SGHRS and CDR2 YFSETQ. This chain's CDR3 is CASSVGGEAEQYF. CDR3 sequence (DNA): TGCGCCAGCAGCGTGGGCGGCGAAGCGGAGCAGTACTTC. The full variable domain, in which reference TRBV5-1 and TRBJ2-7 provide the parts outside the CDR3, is KAGVTQTPRYLIKTRGQQVTLSCSPISGHRSVSWYQQTPGQGLQFLFEYFSETQRNKGNFPGRFSGRQFSNSRSEMNVSTLELGDSALYLCASSVGGEAEQYFGPGTRLTVT.

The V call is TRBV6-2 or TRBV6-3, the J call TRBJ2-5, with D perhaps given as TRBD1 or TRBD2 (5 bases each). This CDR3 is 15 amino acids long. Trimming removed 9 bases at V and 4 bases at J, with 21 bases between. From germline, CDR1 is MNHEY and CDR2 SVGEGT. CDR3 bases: TGTGCCAGGCTGCACCTCTGGGGCCGGGGAGAGACCCAGTACTTC. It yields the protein CARLHLWGRGETQYF.

The DNA of the CDR3 is TGTGCCAGCAGGGAATTCGGACAGCTTCAAGAGACCCAGTACTTC. Its translation: CASREFGQLQETQYF. The rearrangement joins TRBV7-6 to TRBJ2-5; possible D gene TRBD1, 6 bases. Between the trimmed V and J ends, which lost 6 bases and 2 bases, there was a span of 16 bases. The CDR3 has 15 amino acids. CDR1 is SGHVS, CDR2 FNYEAQ, per germline.

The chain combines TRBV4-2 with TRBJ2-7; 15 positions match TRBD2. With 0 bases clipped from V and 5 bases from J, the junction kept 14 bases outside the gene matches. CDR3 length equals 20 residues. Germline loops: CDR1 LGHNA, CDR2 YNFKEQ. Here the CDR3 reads CASSQDLGLAGGPSSDEQYF. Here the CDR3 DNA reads TGTGCCAGCAGCCAAGACCTGGGACTAGCGGGAGGCCCAAGTTCTGACGAGCAGTACTTC.

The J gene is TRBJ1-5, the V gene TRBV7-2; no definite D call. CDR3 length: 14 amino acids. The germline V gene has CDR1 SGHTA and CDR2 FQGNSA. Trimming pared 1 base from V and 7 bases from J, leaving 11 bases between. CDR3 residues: CASSLEVPGQPQHF. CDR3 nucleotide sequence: TGTGCCAGCAGCTTAGAGGTACCCGGACAGCCCCAGCATTTT.

The CDR3 loop is CAIQEGWNTDTQYF. The CDR3 region has the DNA TGTGCCATCCAGGAGGGGTGGAACACAGATACGCAGTATTTT. J is TRBJ2-3 and V is TRBV10-3, with TRBD2 as a possible D gene (6 bases). This CDR3 is built from 14 residues. Trimming pared 8 bases from V and 2 bases from J, leaving 14 bases between. Germline V gene sequence: CDR1 ENHRY, CDR2 SYGVKD.

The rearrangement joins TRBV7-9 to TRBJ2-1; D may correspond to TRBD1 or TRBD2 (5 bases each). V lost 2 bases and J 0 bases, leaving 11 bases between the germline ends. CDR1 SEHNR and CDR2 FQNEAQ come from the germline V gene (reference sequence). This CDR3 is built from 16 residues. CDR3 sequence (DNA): TGTGCCAGCAGCTTACGTATGGGGGTCTCCTACAATGAGCAGTTCTTC. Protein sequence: CASSLRMGVSYNEQFF. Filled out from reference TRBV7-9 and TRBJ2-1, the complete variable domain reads DTGVSQNPRHKITKRGQNVTFRCDPISEHNRLYWYRQTLGQGPEFLTYFQNEAQLEKSRLLSDRFSAERPKGSFSTLEIQRTEQGDSAMYLCASSLRMGVSYNEQFFGPGTRLTVL.

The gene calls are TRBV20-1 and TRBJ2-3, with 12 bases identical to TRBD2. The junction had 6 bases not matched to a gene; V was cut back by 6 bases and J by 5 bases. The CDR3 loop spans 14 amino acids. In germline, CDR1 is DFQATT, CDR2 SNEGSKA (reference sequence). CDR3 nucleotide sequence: TGCAGTGCGAAACTAGCGGGAGGAGTAGATACGCAGTATTTT. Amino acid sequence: CSAKLAGGVDTQYF.

For the CDR3, the DNA is TGTGCCAGCAGCGTAGGAACAGGGGGAGATACGCAGTATTTT. Translation gives CASSVGTGGDTQYF. The rearrangement links TRBV7-9 to TRBJ2-3; the match to TRBD1 covers 8 bases. The CDR3 runs to 14 residues. V lost 5 bases to trimming and J lost 5 bases; unmatched junction nucleotides: 6. Looked up from germline, CDR1 is SEHNR and CDR2 is FQNEAQ (reference sequence). Full variable domain (rest looked up from reference TRBV7-9 and TRBJ2-3): DTGVSQNPRHKITKRGQNVTFRCDPISEHNRLYWYRQTLGQGPEFLTYFQNEAQLEKSRLLSDRFSAERPKGSFSTLEIQRTEQGDSAMYLCASSVGTGGDTQYFGPGTRLTVL.

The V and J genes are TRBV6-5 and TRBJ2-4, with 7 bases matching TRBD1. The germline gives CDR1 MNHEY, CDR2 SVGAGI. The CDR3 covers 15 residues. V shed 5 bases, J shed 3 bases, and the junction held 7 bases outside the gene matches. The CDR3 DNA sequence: TGTGCCAGCAGTGAGATGGGACAGAGCAAAAACATTCAGTACTTC. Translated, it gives CASSEMGQSKNIQYF.

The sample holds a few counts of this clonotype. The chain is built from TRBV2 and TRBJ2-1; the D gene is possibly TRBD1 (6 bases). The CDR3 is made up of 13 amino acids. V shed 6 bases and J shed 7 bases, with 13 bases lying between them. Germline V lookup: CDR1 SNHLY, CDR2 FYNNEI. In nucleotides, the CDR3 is TGTGCCAGCAGGGGGACACGGTTGAATGAGCAGTTCTTC. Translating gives CASRGTRLNEQFF. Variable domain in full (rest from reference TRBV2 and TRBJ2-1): EPEVTQTPSHQVTQMGQEVILRCVPISNHLYFYWYRQILGQKVEFLVSFYNNEISEKSEIFDDQFSVERPDGSNFTLKIRSTKLEDSAMYFCASRGTRLNEQFFGPGTRLTVL.

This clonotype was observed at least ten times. The CDR3 sequence: CAIALAGGPYEQYF. The CDR3 DNA is TGTGCCATCGCACTAGCGGGAGGCCCCTACGAGCAGTACTTC. The chain employs TRBV10-3 and TRBJ2-7; 12 nucleotides align to TRBD2. Germline lookup yields CDR1 ENHRY and CDR2 SYGVKD. The CDR3 contains 14 residues. V was pared by 8 bases and J by 2 bases, with 4 bases of the junction left unmatched.

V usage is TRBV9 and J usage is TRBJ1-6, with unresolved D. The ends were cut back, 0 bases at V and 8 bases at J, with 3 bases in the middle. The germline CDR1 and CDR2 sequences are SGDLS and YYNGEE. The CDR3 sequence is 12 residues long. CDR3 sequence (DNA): TGTGCCAGCAGCGTAGAAGATTCACCCCTCCACTTT. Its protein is CASSVEDSPLHF.

CDR3 in amino acids: CSARFSVARAGRTHEQFF. Written as DNA, the CDR3 is TGCAGTGCTAGATTCTCGGTCGCCAGGGCGGGAAGAACACATGAGCAGTTCTTC. The gene calls are TRBV20-1 and TRBJ2-1; TRBD2 is a possible D gene (6 bases). This CDR3 spans 18 amino acids. V was cut by 2 bases and J by 8 bases, with 28 bases left in between. The germline V gene encodes CDR1 DFQATT and CDR2 SNEGSKA (reference sequence).

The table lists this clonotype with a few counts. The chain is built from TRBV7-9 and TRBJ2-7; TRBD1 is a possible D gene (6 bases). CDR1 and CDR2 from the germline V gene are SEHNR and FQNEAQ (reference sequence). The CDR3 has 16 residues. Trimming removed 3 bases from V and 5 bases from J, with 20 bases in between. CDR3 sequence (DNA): TGTGCCAGCAGCTTTCCTATTCAGGGGAGTGAGGACGAGCAGTACTTC. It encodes CASSFPIQGSEDEQYF. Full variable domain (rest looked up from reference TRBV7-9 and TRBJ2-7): DTGVSQNPRHKITKRGQNVTFRCDPISEHNRLYWYRQTLGQGPEFLTYFQNEAQLEKSRLLSDRFSAERPKGSFSTLEIQRTEQGDSAMYLCASSFPIQGSEDEQYFGPGTRLTVT.